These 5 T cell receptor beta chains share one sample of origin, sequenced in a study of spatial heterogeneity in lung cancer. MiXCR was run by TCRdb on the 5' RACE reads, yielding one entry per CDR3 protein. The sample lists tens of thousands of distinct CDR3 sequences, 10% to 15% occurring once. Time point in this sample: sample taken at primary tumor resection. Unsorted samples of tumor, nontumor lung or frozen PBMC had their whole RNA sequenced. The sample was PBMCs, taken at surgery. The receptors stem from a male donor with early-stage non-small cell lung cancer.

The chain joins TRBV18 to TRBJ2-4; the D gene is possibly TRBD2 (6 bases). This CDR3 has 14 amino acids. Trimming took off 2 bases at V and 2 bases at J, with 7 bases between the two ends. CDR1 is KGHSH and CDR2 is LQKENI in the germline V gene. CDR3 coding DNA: TGTGCCAGCTCACCAGCGGGAACCAAAAACATTCAGTACTTC. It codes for CASSPAGTKNIQYF.

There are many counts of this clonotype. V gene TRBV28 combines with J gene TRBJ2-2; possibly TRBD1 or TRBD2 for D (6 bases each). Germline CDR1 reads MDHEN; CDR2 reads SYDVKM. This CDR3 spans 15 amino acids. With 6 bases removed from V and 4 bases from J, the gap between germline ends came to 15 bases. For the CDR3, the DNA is TGTGCCAGCAGATCAACAGGGCGGGGCACCGGGGAGCTGTTTTTT. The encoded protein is CASRSTGRGTGELFF.

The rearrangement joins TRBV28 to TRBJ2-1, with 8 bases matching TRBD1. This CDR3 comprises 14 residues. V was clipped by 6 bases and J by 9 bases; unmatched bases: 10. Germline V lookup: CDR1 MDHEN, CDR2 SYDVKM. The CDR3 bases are TGTGCCAGCAGGCCGGGACAGGTGCGCGGTGAGCAGTTCTTC. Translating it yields CASRPGQVRGEQFF.

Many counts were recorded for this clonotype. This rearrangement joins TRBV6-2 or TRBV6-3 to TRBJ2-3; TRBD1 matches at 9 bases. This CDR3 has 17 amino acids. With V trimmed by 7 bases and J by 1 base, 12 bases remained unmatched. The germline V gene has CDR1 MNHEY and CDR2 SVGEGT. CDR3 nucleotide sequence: TGTGCCAGCAACTCCCTGGGACAGGGAGGTGGCACAGATACGCAGTATTTT. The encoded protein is CASNSLGQGGGTDTQYF.

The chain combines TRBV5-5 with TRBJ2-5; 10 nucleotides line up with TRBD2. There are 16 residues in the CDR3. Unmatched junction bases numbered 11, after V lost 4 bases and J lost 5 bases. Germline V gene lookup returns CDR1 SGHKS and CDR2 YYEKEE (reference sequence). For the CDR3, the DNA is TGTGCCAGCAGCCCCGGGACTAGCGTCCGGCGGGAGACCCAGTACTTC. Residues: CASSPGTSVRRETQYF.